The 3 T cell receptor beta chains below all came from one sample that was sequenced in a study of blood T cell repertoires in COVID-19. Produced via immunoSEQ multiplex PCR; TCRdb's table is partial and in-frame only. The repertoire consists of around 270,000 clones, with more than 70% occurring once and the leading ten covering 2% to 3%. Sequenced input: peripheral blood. All receptors derive from a woman aged 45-60 years with acute or convalescent COVID-19.

The chain uses TRBV7-2 and TRBJ2-7; 7 bases agree with TRBD2. Germline CDR1 reads SGHTA; CDR2 reads FQGNSA. Losses at the gene ends were 3 bases for V and 10 bases for J; bases not matched to a gene: 12. The CDR3 runs 14 residues. The CDR3 bases are TGTGCCAGCAGCTTCGGAACGGCGGGAGTCCGCCAGTACTTC. It translates to CASSFGTAGVRQYF.

This clone was observed a single time. The chain uses TRBV6-5 and TRBJ2-1; tentatively, D is TRBD2 (5 bases). This CDR3 has 12 amino acids. Looked up from germline, CDR1 is MNHEY and CDR2 is SVGAGI. V was clipped by 9 bases and J by 0 bases, with 6 bases between them. The CDR3 sequence: CASTSSYNEQFF. In DNA form, the CDR3 reads TGTGCCAGTACTAGCTCCTACAATGAGCAGTTCTTC.

The CDR3 region is CSVEGQNNQPQHF. The DNA of the CDR3 is TGCAGCGTCGAGGGACAGAACAATCAGCCCCAGCATTTT. This chain uses TRBV29-1 with TRBJ1-5; 7 bases line up with TRBD1. After removal of 6 bases from V and 3 bases from J, the junction contained 5 bases not matched to a gene. The length of the CDR3 is 13 residues. From germline, CDR1 is SQVTM and CDR2 ANQGSEA.